The sequence of this TCR beta chain was determined in a study of Graves' ophthalmopathy and Graves' hyperthyroidism (dated 2018 in TCRdb). With regard to the full study: Peripheral blood samples were taken at the time of initial diagnosis, before any treatment was given. The study used TCR beta repertoire signatures to distinguish Graves' ophthalmopathy from Graves' hyperthyroidism and to predict progression to ophthalmopathy. In total, under 150 blood samples were TCR-sequenced: some 40 ophthalmopathy, some 75 hyperthyroidism and roughly 17 hyperthyroidism-to-ophthalmopathy patients. To explore V-J signatures that distinguish ophthalmopathy from hyperthyroidism, a discovery set of roughly 98 patients was enrolled, made up of some 41 with ophthalmopathy and some 56 with stable hyperthyroidism. For independent validation, a separate cohort was made up of 18 to 20 hyperthyroidism patients plus 17 patients who later progressed from hyperthyroidism to ophthalmopathy. T-cell repertoires of thyroid tissue and blood were compared in over 5 hyperthyroidism patients. Following sampling, methimazole starting at 30 mg daily was administered to hyperthyroidism patients, and high-dose intravenous methylprednisolone was administered to ophthalmopathy patients.

Beyond this particular receptor, the publication reports: Most expanded thyroid clonotypes with frequency above 0.001 were also detected in blood, suggesting blood repertoires may reflect the thyroid immune response. No statistical method was used to set the sample size in advance, and the investigators knew which group each participant was assigned to. In validation, the model predicted ophthalmopathy progression with 55% to 71% sensitivity and roughly 78% specificity; fewer than 15 predicted patients were CT-confirmed with GO in a median of approximately six months. The 13-signature model separated ophthalmopathy from stable hyperthyroidism with about 86% sensitivity and around 81% specificity in cross-validation, and 80%/75% in the test set.

V is clipped by 5 bases and J by 3 bases, and the sequence between their germline boundaries is 11 bases long. Inclusive of the bounding cysteine and phenylalanine, the CDR3 is 13 residues long. Only the CDR3 part of the read is kept: 39 bases, read in frame from the first base. CDR1 and CDR2 (MDHEN, SYDVKM) derive from the germline V gene. This clonotype has a count of ten or more. The clone's antigen remains unknown. Nothing much larger sits one base from this clone, and base qualities are not available. Hyperthyroidism was considered stable if no progression to ophthalmopathy occurred within 18 months of follow-up. Hyperthyroidism patients were newly diagnosed, with disease duration under 2 months, and aged 18 to 65 years. Patients were excluded if they had other autoimmune diseases, uncontrolled infections, pregnancy or lactation. Clinical symptoms, serum thyroxine, TRAb, thyroid ultrasound and orbital computed tomography formed the basis of the diagnosis. Ficoll-Paque density gradient centrifugation was used to isolate PBMCs from 8.5 to 10 ml of fresh peripheral blood. Trizol reagent was used to extract the total RNA, and its quality was then checked on an Agilent 2100 Bioanalyzer.

TCR beta CDR3 regions were amplified from RNA transcripts for repertoire sequencing. The first round was an RT-PCR using HTBI primers with the Qiagen OneStep RT-PCR kit, and this first round was followed by a second-round multiplex PCR, then size selection and purification. Libraries were sequenced on an Illumina HiSeq2000 using paired-end 100 bp reads. For the original study's pipeline: SOAPnuke was used to process the reads, removing any read that contained adapters or uncalled bases, had a mean Phred below 15, or lacked an exact match to the constant primer or identifier. COPE v1.2.5 was used to merge the high-quality paired reads. Each unique nucleotide sequence was treated as a clonotype, and MiTCR v1.1 was used to align the clonotypes to the IMGT TRB V, D and J references. The analysis was limited to V-J combinations with a frequency above 0.0001, which together covered approximately 99% of repertoires. For each V-J combination, a TCR clonal expansion and chaos score was defined as F50 clonal expansion divided by the chaos observed in the TCRdist matrix. Welch's t-statistics and random forest were used to reduce the features to some 13 V-J combinations, which were then used as input to a naive Bayes classifier. Thyroid-blood repertoire similarity was quantified with the Morisita-Horn index. The raw public data were reprocessed by TCRdb itself: fastp quality trimming at Q25, MiXCR clonotype calling, in-frame beta chains only. Every entry covers one CDR3 protein and lists the most common genes and DNA from its rows. None of the V and J calls come from the authors' own analysis; TCRdb made them. The sample has some 350,000 distinct CDR3 sequences on record, about 18% of them singletons. In total, the top ten clones hold 2% to 3% of the sample.

The rearranged segments are TRBV28 and TRBJ2-7, with a weak D call of TRBD2 (5 bases match). The sequenced sample was peripheral blood. This TCR was recovered from an adult woman with stable Graves' hyperthyroidism. The CDR3 reads CASSPRTGYEQYF. The bases read TGTGCCAGCAGTCCCCGGACTGGCTACGAGCAGTACTTC.